Sequencing of this T cell receptor (beta chain) was carried out in a study of T-cell reconstitution after alpha-beta-depleted transplantation in children. General study points: The authors attributed T-cell counts and diversity one year after transplant mostly to newly produced T cells.

Germline-derived CDR1 and CDR2 are SEHNR and FQNEAQ (reference sequence). The CDR3 loop spans 18 amino acids. The junction had 11 bases not matched to a gene; V was cut back by 3 bases and J by 1 base. This clonotype was counted at least ten times. Its specificity is unknown. Preparation of the TCRbeta library was carried out with unique molecular identifiers. TCRdb itself ran the PCR reads through MiXCR, one entry per CDR3 protein. Of hundreds of thousands of distinct CDR3 sequences listed, around 16% are singletons. The TCR comes from a male patient aged 2-9 years who had a stem cell transplant for acute lymphoblastic leukemia, so the T cells may come from the graft donor. The chain couples TRBV7-9 to TRBJ2-3, with 9 bases fitting TRBD2. This specimen was PBMCs, mostly from graft donor cells, taken 360 days after TCRalphabeta/CD19-depleted stem cell transplant. The CDR3 is CASSFLSGRRFRTDTQYF. The CDR3 DNA is TGTGCCAGCAGCTTTCTCAGCGGGAGGAGATTCCGCACAGATACGCAGTATTTT.